Only one count was recorded for the clone carrying this T cell receptor beta chain. Its specificity is unknown. The assay was immunoSEQ multiplex PCR, and TCRdb's table has in-frame clones only and misses some. This table holds roughly 150,000 clones, approximately 91% found once. These data belong to a study of T cell responses to AZD1222 COVID-19 vaccine. Study observations and caveats: A mostly white British donor set with more females was recruited, and clonal diversity was possibly underestimated. Regions left unmutated in variants are reportedly the target of nearly half of spike-specific TCRs. Among those given AZD1222, only 6 or 7 were seropositive at baseline. CD4 TCRs covered the whole spike, strongest at regions 160-218 and 743-854.

Trimming shortened V by 0 bases and J by 6 bases, and 16 bases separated the two germline ends. The germline gives CDR1 SGHNT, CDR2 YYREEE (reference sequence). CDR3 length equals 15 residues. V gene TRBV5-4 combines with J gene TRBJ2-7; no definite D call. Material: peripheral blood, obtained 28 days after the second AZD1222 dose. The TCR sequence derives from an adult who received the AZD1222 COVID-19 vaccine. The CDR3 DNA reads TGTGCCAGCAGCTTGGCCTTGACCCGACCGTCCGAGCAGTACTTC. Translated, it gives CASSLALTRPSEQYF. Complete variable domain (other parts from reference TRBV5-4 and TRBJ2-7): ETGVTQSPTHLIKTRGQQVTLRCSSQSGHNTVSWYQQALGQGPQFIFQYYREEENGRGNFPPRFSGLQFPNYSSELNVNALELDDSALYLCASSLALTRPSEQYFGPGTRLTVT.